This T cell receptor (beta chain) was recorded in a study of blood T cell repertoires in COVID-19. Study context: The study drew acute and convalescent COVID-19 samples from the United States, Italy and Spain.

Germline lookup yields CDR1 MNHEY and CDR2 SVGAGI. The junction had 13 bases not matched to a gene; V was cut back by 2 bases and J by 8 bases. The CDR3 covers 16 residues. Assay used: immunoSEQ multiplex PCR; TCRdb lists only in-frame clones, some missing. The table lists tens of thousands of clones, roughly 72% of them singletons. The specimen was peripheral blood. This chain uses TRBV6-5 with TRBJ2-3; 7 bases match TRBD2. The receptor's source is a woman in her fifties or sixties in a cohort sampled during active or convalescent COVID-19. The CDR3 loop is CASSYVAARSGGTQYF. The DNA of the CDR3 is TGTGCCAGCAGTTACGTCGCGGCCAGATCGGGAGGTACGCAGTATTTT.